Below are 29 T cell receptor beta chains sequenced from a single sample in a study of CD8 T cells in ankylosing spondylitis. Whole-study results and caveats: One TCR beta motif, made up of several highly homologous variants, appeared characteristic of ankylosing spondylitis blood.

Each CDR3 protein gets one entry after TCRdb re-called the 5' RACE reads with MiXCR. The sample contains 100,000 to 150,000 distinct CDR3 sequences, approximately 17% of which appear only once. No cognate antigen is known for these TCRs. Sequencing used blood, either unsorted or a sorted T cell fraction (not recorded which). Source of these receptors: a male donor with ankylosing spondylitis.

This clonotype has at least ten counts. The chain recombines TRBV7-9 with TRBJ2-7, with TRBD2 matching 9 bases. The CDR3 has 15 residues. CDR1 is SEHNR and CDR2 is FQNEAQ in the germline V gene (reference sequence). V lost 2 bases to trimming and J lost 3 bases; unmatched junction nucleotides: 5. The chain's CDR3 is CASSLTSSGNYEQYF. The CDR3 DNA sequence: TGTGCCAGCAGCTTAACGTCTAGCGGGAACTACGAGCAGTACTTC.

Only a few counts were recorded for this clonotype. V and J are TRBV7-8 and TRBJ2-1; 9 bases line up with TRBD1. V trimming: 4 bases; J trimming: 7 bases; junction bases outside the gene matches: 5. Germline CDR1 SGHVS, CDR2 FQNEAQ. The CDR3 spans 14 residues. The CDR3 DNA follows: TGTGCCAGCAGCTCCGGGACAGGGTTAAATGAGCAGTTCTTC. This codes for CASSSGTGLNEQFF.

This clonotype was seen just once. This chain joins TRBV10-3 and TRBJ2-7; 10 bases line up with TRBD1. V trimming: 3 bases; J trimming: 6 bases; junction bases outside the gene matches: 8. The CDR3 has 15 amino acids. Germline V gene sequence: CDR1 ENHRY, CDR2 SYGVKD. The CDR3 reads CAISDWGQGKAEQYF. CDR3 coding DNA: TGTGCCATCAGTGATTGGGGACAGGGGAAAGCCGAGCAGTACTTC.

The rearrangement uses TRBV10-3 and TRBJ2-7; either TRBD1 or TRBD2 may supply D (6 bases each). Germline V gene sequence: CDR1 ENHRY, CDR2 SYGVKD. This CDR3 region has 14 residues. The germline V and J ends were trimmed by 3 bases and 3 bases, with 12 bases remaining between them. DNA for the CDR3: TGTGCCATCAGTGATGTCGGGGGCGTCTACGAGCAGTACTTC. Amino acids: CAISDVGGVYEQYF.

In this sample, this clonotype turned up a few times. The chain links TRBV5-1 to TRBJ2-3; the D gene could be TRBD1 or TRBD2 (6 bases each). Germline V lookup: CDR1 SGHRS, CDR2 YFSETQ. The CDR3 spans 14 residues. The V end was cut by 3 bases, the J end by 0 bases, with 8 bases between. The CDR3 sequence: CASSWGASTDTQYF. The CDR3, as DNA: TGCGCCAGCAGCTGGGGGGCCAGCACAGATACGCAGTATTTT.

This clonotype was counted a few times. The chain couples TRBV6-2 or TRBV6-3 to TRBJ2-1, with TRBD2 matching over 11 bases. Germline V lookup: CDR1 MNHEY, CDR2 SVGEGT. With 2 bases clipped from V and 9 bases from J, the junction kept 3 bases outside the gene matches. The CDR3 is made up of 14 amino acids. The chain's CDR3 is CASSYTSGGGEQFF. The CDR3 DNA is TGTGCCAGCAGTTACACTAGCGGGGGCGGTGAGCAGTTCTTC.

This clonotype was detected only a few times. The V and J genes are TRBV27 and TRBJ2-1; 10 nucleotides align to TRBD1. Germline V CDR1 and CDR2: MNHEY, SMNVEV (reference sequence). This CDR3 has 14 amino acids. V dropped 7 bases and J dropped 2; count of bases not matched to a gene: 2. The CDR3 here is CASMTGGAYNEQFF. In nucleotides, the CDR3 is TGTGCCAGCATGACAGGGGGCGCCTACAATGAGCAGTTCTTC.

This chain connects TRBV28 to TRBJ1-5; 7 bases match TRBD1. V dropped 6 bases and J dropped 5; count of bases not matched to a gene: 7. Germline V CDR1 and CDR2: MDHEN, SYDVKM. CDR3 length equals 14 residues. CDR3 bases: TGTGCCAGCAGCGTCACAGGGGATGATCAGCCCCAGCATTTT. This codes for CASSVTGDDQPQHF.

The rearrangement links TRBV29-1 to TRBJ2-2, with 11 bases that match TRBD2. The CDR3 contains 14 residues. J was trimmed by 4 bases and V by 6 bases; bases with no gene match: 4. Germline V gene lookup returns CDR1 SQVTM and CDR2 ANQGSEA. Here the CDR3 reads CSVLAGGLTGELFF. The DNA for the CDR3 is TGCAGCGTCCTAGCGGGAGGACTCACCGGGGAGCTGTTTTTT.

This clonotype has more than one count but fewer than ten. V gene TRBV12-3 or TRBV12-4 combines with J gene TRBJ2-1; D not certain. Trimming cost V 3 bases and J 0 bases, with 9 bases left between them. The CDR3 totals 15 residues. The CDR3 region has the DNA TGTGCCAGCAGTTTCCTCCGGTTCTCCTACAATGAGCAGTTCTTC. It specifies CASSFLRFSYNEQFF.

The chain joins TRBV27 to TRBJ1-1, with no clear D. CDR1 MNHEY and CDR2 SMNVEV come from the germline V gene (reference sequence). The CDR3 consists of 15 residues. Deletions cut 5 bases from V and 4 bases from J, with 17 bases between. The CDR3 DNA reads TGTGCCAGCAGTGCGATGACTGGAGTAGGCACTGAAGCTTTCTTT. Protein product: CASSAMTGVGTEAFF.

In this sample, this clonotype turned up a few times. CDR3 sequence: CASSSFTGGYEQYF. The CDR3 DNA reads TGTGCCAGCAGCTCCTTTACAGGGGGCTACGAGCAGTACTTC. The chain links TRBV7-9 to TRBJ2-7, with TRBD1 matching over 8 bases. After removal of 4 bases from V and 3 bases from J, the junction contained 5 bases not matched to a gene. The V gene's germline CDR1 is SEHNR and CDR2 FQNEAQ (reference sequence). This CDR3 contains 14 residues.

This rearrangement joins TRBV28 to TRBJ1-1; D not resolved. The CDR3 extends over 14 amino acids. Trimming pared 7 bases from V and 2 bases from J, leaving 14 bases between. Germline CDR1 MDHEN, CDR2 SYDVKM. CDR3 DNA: TGTGCCAGCAACGGCAAGGGCTACAACACTGAAGCTTTCTTT. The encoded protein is CASNGKGYNTEAFF.

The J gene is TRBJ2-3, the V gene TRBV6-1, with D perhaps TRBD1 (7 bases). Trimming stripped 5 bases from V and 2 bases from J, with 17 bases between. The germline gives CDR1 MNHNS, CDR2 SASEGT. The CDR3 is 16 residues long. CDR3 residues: CASSTGDSKNTDTQYF. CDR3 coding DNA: TGTGCCAGCAGTACAGGGGACTCCAAGAACACAGATACGCAGTATTTT.

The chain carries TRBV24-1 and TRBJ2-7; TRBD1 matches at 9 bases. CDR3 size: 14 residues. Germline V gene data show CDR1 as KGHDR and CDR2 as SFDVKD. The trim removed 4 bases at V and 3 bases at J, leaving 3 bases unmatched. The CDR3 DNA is TGTGCCACCAGTGAATCGGGACAGGGCTACGAGCAGTACTTC. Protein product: CATSESGQGYEQYF.

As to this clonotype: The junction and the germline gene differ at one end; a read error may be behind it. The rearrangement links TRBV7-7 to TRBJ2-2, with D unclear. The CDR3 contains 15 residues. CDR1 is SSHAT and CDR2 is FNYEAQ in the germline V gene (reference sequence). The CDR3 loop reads CASSQLHLLTGELFF. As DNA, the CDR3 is TGTGCTAGCAGCCAACTCCACCTCCTCACCGGGGAGCTGTTTTTT.

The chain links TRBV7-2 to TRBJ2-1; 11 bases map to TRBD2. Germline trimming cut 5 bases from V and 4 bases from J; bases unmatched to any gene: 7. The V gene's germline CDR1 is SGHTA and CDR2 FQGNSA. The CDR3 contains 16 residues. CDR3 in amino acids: CASSPPGTSGYNEQFF. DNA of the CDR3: TGTGCCAGCAGCCCCCCCGGGACTAGCGGTTACAATGAGCAGTTCTTC. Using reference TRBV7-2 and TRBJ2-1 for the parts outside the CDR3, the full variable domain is GAGVSQSPSNKVTEKGKDVELRCDPISGHTALYWYRQSLGQGLEFLIYFQGNSAPDKSGLPSDRFSAERTGGSVSTLTIQRTQQEDSAVYLCASSPPGTSGYNEQFFGPGTRLTVL.

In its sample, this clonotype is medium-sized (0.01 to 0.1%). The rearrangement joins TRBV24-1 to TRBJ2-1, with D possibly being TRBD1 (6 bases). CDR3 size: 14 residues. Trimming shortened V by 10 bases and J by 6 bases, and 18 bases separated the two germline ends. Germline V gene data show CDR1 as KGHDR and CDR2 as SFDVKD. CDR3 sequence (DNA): TGTGCCACAAGTTCGGGACAAAGCGCCAATGAGCAGTTCTTC. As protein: CATSSGQSANEQFF.

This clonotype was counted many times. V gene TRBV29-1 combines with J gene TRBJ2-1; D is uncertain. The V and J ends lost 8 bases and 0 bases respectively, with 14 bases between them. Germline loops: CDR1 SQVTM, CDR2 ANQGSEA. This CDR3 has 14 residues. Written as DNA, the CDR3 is TGCAGCTCCCCCAACCCCCGCTCCTACAATGAGCAGTTCTTC. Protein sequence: CSSPNPRSYNEQFF.

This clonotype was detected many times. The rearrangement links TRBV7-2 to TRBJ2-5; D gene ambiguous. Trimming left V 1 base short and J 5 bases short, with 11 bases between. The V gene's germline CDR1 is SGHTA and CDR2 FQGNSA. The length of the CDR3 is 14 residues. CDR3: CASSLVGARETQYF. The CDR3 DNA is TGTGCCAGCAGCTTAGTCGGTGCTAGGGAGACCCAGTACTTC.

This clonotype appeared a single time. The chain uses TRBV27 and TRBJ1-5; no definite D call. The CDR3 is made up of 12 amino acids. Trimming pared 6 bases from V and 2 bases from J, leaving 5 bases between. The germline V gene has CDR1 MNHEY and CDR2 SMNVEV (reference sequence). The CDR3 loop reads CASRIGNQPQHF. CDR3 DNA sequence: TGTGCCAGCAGAATCGGCAATCAGCCCCAGCATTTT.

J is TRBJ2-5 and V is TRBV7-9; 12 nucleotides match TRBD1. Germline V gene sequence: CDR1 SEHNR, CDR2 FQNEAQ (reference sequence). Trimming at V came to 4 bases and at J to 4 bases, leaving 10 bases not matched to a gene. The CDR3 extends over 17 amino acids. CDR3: CASSSVSGTGGPETQYF. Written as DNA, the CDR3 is TGTGCCAGCAGCTCCGTATCCGGGACAGGGGGCCCAGAGACCCAGTACTTC. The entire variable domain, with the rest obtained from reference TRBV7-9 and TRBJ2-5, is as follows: DTGVSQNPRHKITKRGQNVTFRCDPISEHNRLYWYRQTLGQGPEFLTYFQNEAQLEKSRLLSDRFSAERPKGSFSTLEIQRTEQGDSAMYLCASSSVSGTGGPETQYFGPGTRLLVL.

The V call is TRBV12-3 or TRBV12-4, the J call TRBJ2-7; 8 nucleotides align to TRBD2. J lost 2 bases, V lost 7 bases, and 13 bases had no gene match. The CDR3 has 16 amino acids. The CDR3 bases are TGTGCCAGCACCCCATTGATTTTAGCGGGACCCTACGAGCAGTACTTC. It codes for CASTPLILAGPYEQYF.

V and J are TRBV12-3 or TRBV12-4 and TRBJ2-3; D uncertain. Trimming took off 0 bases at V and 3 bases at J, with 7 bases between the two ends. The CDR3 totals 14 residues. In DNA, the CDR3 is TGTGCCAGCAGTTTAGCGCGTGCGACAGATACGCAGTATTTT. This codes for CASSLARATDTQYF.

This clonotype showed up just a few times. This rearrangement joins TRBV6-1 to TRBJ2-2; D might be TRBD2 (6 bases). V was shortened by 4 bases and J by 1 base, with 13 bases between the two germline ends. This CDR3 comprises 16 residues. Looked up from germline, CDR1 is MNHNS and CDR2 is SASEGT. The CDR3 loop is CASSGSRTMNTGELFF. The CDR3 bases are TGTGCCAGCAGTGGGTCGAGGACTATGAACACCGGGGAGCTGTTTTTT.

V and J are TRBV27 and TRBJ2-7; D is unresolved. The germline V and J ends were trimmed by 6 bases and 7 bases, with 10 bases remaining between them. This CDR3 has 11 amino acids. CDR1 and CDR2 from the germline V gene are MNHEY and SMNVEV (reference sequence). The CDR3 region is CASRGMGEQYF. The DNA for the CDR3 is TGTGCCAGCAGGGGGATGGGGGAGCAGTACTTC.

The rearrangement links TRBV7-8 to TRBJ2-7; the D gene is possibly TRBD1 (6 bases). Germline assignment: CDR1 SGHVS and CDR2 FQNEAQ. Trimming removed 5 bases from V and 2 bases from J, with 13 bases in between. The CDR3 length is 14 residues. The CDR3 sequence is CASSLTGLTYEQYF. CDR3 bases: TGTGCCAGCAGCCTCACAGGGTTGACCTACGAGCAGTACTTC.

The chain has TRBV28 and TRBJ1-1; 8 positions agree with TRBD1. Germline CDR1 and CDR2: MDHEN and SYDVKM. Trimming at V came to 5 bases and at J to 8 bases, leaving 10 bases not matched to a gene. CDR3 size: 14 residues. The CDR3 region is CASSPGGPSSEAFF. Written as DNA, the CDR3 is TGTGCCAGCAGTCCAGGGGGCCCCAGCTCCGAAGCTTTCTTT.

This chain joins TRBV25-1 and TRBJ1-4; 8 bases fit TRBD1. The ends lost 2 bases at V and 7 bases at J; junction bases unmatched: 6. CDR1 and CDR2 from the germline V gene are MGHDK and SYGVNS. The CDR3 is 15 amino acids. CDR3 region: CASSEGTGGSEKLFF. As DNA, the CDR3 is TGTGCCAGCAGTGAAGGGACAGGTGGAAGTGAAAAACTGTTTTTT.